This is a list of T cell receptor beta chains from one sample in a study of beta chain features in type 1 diabetes. The repertoire was sequenced with immunoSEQ multiplex PCR; TCRdb's copy has only in-frame clones and lacks some. This sample carries almost 350,000 clones, 20% of them seen once, and the ten largest clones take 0.035% to 0.055%. Source material: naive CD4+ T cells from blood. The receptors derive from a young woman in good health. The CDR3 runs from the conserved cysteine through the conserved F or W. The D gene is left open where the match is weak. The size of a clone is reported for some rows only, either as once, few or many, or as a class for expanded clones.

CDR3 protein: CAWRGGRGVYNEQFF; CDR3 DNA: TGTGCCTGGAGGGGGGGGAGGGGGGTATACAATGAGCAGTTCTTC; J gene: TRBJ2-1; CDR3 length: 15; V gene: TRBV30; D gene: .; clone size: .
CDR3 protein: CASSEQGVDGYTF; CDR3 DNA: TGTGCCAGCAGTGAACAGGGAGTCGATGGCTACACCTTC; J gene: TRBJ1-2; CDR3 length: 13; V gene: TRBV7-2; D gene: .; clone size: .
CDR3 protein: CASSGTLMTYEQYF; CDR3 DNA: TGCGCCAGCAGTGGGACACTCATGACCTACGAGCAGTACTTC; J gene: TRBJ2-7; CDR3 length: 14; V gene: TRBV5-1; D gene: .; clone size: .
CDR3 protein: CASSLVHRGLNYGYTF; CDR3 DNA: TGTGCCAGCAGCCTCGTCCACAGGGGCCTTAACTATGGCTACACCTTC; J gene: TRBJ1-2; CDR3 length: 16; V gene: TRBV7-2; D gene: TRBD1; clone size: .
CDR3 protein: CASSLQLAGGNTGELFF; CDR3 DNA: TGTGCCAGCAGCCTACAATTAGCGGGAGGCAACACCGGGGAGCTGTTTTTT; J gene: TRBJ2-2; CDR3 length: 17; V gene: TRBV4-2; D gene: TRBD2; clone size: .
CDR3 protein: CASSLGYTDTQYF; CDR3 DNA: TGTGCCAGCAGTCTAGGATACACAGATACGCAGTATTTT; J gene: TRBJ2-3; CDR3 length: 13; V gene: TRBV28; D gene: .; clone size: .
CDR3 protein: CASRGLASHEQYF; CDR3 DNA: TGTGCCAGTAGAGGGCTAGCGTCGCACGAGCAGTACTTC; J gene: TRBJ2-7; CDR3 length: 13; V gene: TRBV19; D gene: .; clone size: few
CDR3 protein: CSVAGWYEQYF; CDR3 DNA: TGCAGTGTAGCGGGATGGTACGAGCAGTACTTC; J gene: TRBJ2-7; CDR3 length: 11; V gene: TRBV20-1; D gene: TRBD2; clone size: .
CDR3 protein: CASSRTGPTDTQYF; CDR3 DNA: TGCGCCAGCAGCCGGACAGGGCCTACAGATACGCAGTATTTT; J gene: TRBJ2-3; CDR3 length: 14; V gene: TRBV4-1; D gene: TRBD1; clone size: .
CDR3 protein: CATSTLRTSGTPEEQYF; CDR3 DNA: TGTGCCACCAGCACGCTGCGGACTAGCGGGACCCCGGAAGAGCAGTACTTC; J gene: TRBJ2-7; CDR3 length: 17; V gene: TRBV15; D gene: TRBD2; clone size: .
CDR3 protein: CASSLDLIAGNNEQFF; CDR3 DNA: TGTGCCAGCAGCTTAGACCTGATAGCGGGCAACAATGAGCAGTTCTTC; J gene: TRBJ2-1; CDR3 length: 16; V gene: TRBV7-2; D gene: TRBD2; clone size: .
CDR3 protein: CASADSSYEQYF; CDR3 DNA: TGCGCCAGCGCCGACAGCTCCTACGAGCAGTACTTC; J gene: TRBJ2-7; CDR3 length: 12; V gene: TRBV5-1; D gene: .; clone size: .
CDR3 protein: CASSVIAGGPSETQYF; CDR3 DNA: TGTGCCAGCAGTGTCATAGCGGGAGGGCCCTCAGAGACCCAGTACTTC; J gene: TRBJ2-5; CDR3 length: 16; V gene: TRBV25-1; D gene: TRBD2; clone size: few
CDR3 protein: CASKRDHYNEQFF; CDR3 DNA: TGTGCCAGCAAGCGGGACCACTACAATGAGCAGTTCTTC; J gene: TRBJ2-1; CDR3 length: 13; V gene: TRBV2; D gene: TRBD2; clone size: few
CDR3 protein: CASSARPGTSGYNEQFF; CDR3 DNA: TGTGCCAGCAGCGCCCGTCCCGGGACTAGCGGCTACAATGAGCAGTTCTTC; J gene: TRBJ2-1; CDR3 length: 17; V gene: TRBV9; D gene: TRBD2; clone size: few
CDR3 protein: CASSVSGRDNEQFF; CDR3 DNA: TGTGCCAGCAGTGTCTCGGGCAGGGACAATGAGCAGTTCTTC; J gene: TRBJ2-1; CDR3 length: 14; V gene: TRBV25-1; D gene: .; clone size: few
CDR3 protein: CAWSVTGFLNQPQHF; CDR3 DNA: TGTGCCTGGAGTGTAACGGGATTCCTCAATCAGCCCCAGCATTTT; J gene: TRBJ1-5; CDR3 length: 15; V gene: TRBV30; D gene: .; clone size: few
CDR3 protein: CASSYRGSYGYTF; CDR3 DNA: TGTGCCAGCAGCTACAGGGGAAGCTATGGCTACACCTTC; J gene: TRBJ1-2; CDR3 length: 13; V gene: TRBV11-2; D gene: TRBD1; clone size: few
CDR3 protein: CAWSVRGLYEQYF; CDR3 DNA: TGTGCCTGGAGTGTAAGGGGGCTCTACGAGCAGTACTTC; J gene: TRBJ2-7; CDR3 length: 13; V gene: TRBV30; D gene: TRBD1; clone size: .
CDR3 protein: CASSLVETGAYGYTF; CDR3 DNA: TGCGCCAGCAGCTTGGTGGAGACAGGGGCATATGGCTACACCTTC; J gene: TRBJ1-2; CDR3 length: 15; V gene: TRBV5-1; D gene: TRBD1; clone size: few
CDR3 protein: CASSEAGWADTQYF; CDR3 DNA: TGCGCCAGCAGCGAAGCGGGATGGGCAGATACGCAGTATTTT; J gene: TRBJ2-3; CDR3 length: 14; V gene: TRBV5-1; D gene: TRBD2; clone size: few
CDR3 protein: CASSASGRTTQYF; CDR3 DNA: TGTGCCAGCAGTGCGTCTGGGAGGACGACCCAGTACTTC; J gene: TRBJ2-5; CDR3 length: 13; V gene: TRBV27; D gene: .; clone size: .
CDR3 protein: CATSTPMGTGTDTQYF; CDR3 DNA: TGTGCCACCAGCACCCCCATGGGGACAGGCACAGATACGCAGTATTTT; J gene: TRBJ2-3; CDR3 length: 16; V gene: TRBV15; D gene: TRBD1; clone size: .
CDR3 protein: CASKVEGYSYNSPLHF; CDR3 DNA: TGTGCCAGTAAGGTTGAGGGTTACTCCTATAATTCACCCCTCCACTTT; J gene: TRBJ1-6; CDR3 length: 16; V gene: TRBV19; D gene: .; clone size: few
CDR3 protein: CASQSGAESNQPQHF; CDR3 DNA: TGTGCCAGCCAGTCCGGCGCGGAGAGCAATCAGCCCCAGCATTTT; J gene: TRBJ1-5; CDR3 length: 15; V gene: TRBV6-5; D gene: .; clone size: .
CDR3 protein: CASSVEGGPSYEQYF; CDR3 DNA: TGTGCCAGCAGCGTAGAAGGCGGCCCCTCCTACGAGCAGTACTTC; J gene: TRBJ2-7; CDR3 length: 15; V gene: TRBV9; D gene: .; clone size: .
CDR3 protein: CASHPTHGDGAFF; CDR3 DNA: TGCGCCAGCCACCCCACTCACGGGGATGGGGCTTTCTTT; J gene: TRBJ1-1; CDR3 length: 13; V gene: TRBV5-1; D gene: .; clone size: .
CDR3 protein: CASSLLRGAGGELFF; CDR3 DNA: TGCGCCAGCAGCCTTCTCAGGGGGGCGGGCGGGGAGCTGTTTTTT; J gene: TRBJ2-2; CDR3 length: 15; V gene: TRBV4-3; D gene: .; clone size: .
CDR3 protein: CASSFTSGEQYF; CDR3 DNA: TGTGCCAGCAGTTTTACTAGTGGCGAGCAGTACTTC; J gene: TRBJ2-7; CDR3 length: 12; V gene: TRBV6-6; D gene: .; clone size: .
CDR3 protein: CASSIPVYQVGSNQPQHF; CDR3 DNA: TGTGCCAGTAGTATTCCTGTCTATCAGGTTGGGAGCAATCAGCCCCAGCATTTT; J gene: TRBJ1-5; CDR3 length: 18; V gene: TRBV19; D gene: .; clone size: .
CDR3 protein: CASSREETQYF; CDR3 DNA: TGCGCCAGCAGCCGTGAAGAGACCCAGTACTTC; J gene: TRBJ2-5; CDR3 length: 11; V gene: TRBV5-1; D gene: .; clone size: few